The present T cell receptor (beta chain) was sequenced within a study of T cell responses to AZD1222 COVID-19 vaccine. Study-level information: Second doses at about 4 or about 12 weeks were pooled. Notes on the study in general: Possibly, clonal diversity was underestimated; donors were largely white British and included more females. Repertoires in all cases were sampled only once the peak T cell response had passed.

The germline gives CDR1 ENHRY, CDR2 SYGVKD. The CDR3 has 15 amino acids. V was shortened by 0 bases and J by 0 bases, with 7 bases between the two germline ends. Points on this clone: The antigen is unknown.

Assay: immunoSEQ multiplex PCR; the TCRdb copy retains only in-frame clones and omits some. Of about 62,000 clones in the sample, about 90% were seen once. V and J are TRBV10-3 and TRBJ2-3; unclear D gene. This specimen consisted of peripheral blood, obtained on day 0 of AZD1222 vaccination. This receptor was identified in an adult in good health. CDR3 sequence reads: CAISESIGSTDTQYF. In DNA form, the CDR3 reads TGTGCCATCAGTGAGTCGATCGGGAGCACAGATACGCAGTATTTT.